This is a list of T cell receptor beta chains from one sample in a study of tumor-infiltrating lymphocytes in primary liver carcinoma. MiXCR, applied by TCRdb to the multiplex PCR reads, yields one record per CDR3 protein. The data hold roughly 100,000 distinct CDR3 sequences, with around two thirds observed a single time. The specimen was liver tumor tissue from sampling region 2. The source is a woman aged 55-69 years with primary liver carcinoma and hepatitis B virus infection. CDR3s include the opening cysteine and the closing phenylalanine or tryptophan. Fields, in order: D gene, V gene, clone size, J gene, CDR3 protein, CDR3 DNA. The D gene is left open where the match is weak. Only part of the rows carry a size: once, few, many, or a class if the clone is expanded.

D gene: TRBD1
V gene: TRBV11-2
clone size: .
J gene: TRBJ1-2
CDR3 protein: CTSSLEGASGGDYTF
CDR3 DNA: TGTACAAGCAGCTTAGAGGGGGCAAGTGGCGGTGACTACACCTTC

D gene: .
V gene: TRBV11-2
clone size: .
J gene: TRBJ1-2
CDR3 protein: CASSSDHGYTF
CDR3 DNA: TGTGCCAGCAGCTCCGACCACGGCTACACCTTC

D gene: .
V gene: TRBV30
clone size: .
J gene: TRBJ1-2
CDR3 protein: CAWSLDGVQTDYTF
CDR3 DNA: TGTGCCTGGAGTCTTGATGGGGTACAGACAGACTACACCTTC

D gene: .
V gene: TRBV6-1
clone size: .
J gene: TRBJ2-7
CDR3 protein: CASRVDRTPTYVQYF
CDR3 DNA: TGTGCCAGCAGAGTGGACAGAACCCCCACATACGTGCAGTACTTC

D gene: TRBD1
V gene: TRBV14
clone size: many
J gene: TRBJ2-4
CDR3 protein: CASSQRSTGQSPGIQYF
CDR3 DNA: TGTGCCAGCAGCCAAAGGTCGACGGGACAGAGCCCGGGCATTCAGTACTTC

D gene: .
V gene: TRBV30
clone size: .
J gene: TRBJ2-3
CDR3 protein: CTWSVGLIHGDTQYF
CDR3 DNA: TGTACCTGGAGTGTAGGACTCATCCATGGAGATACGCAGTATTTT

D gene: .
V gene: TRBV7-8
clone size: .
J gene: TRBJ1-2
CDR3 protein: CASSLSGEDGYTF
CDR3 DNA: TGTGCCAGCAGTTTATCGGGGGAGGATGGCTACACCTTC

D gene: .
V gene: TRBV11-2
clone size: .
J gene: TRBJ2-7
CDR3 protein: CATSLASGAGCYEQYF
CDR3 DNA: TGTGCCACGAGCTTAGCGTCGGGGGCAGGATGCTACGAGCAGTACTTC

D gene: TRBD2
V gene: TRBV11-2
clone size: .
J gene: TRBJ2-3
CDR3 protein: CASSRTRQGTDTQYF
CDR3 DNA: TGTGCCAGCAGCCGGACTAGGCAAGGGACAGATACGCAGTATTTT

D gene: .
V gene: TRBV4-1
clone size: once
J gene: TRBJ2-2
CDR3 protein: CASSNPGLRDTGELFF
CDR3 DNA: TGCGCCAGCAGTAATCCGGGACTTCGCGACACCGGGGAGCTGTTTTTT

D gene: TRBD2
V gene: TRBV11-2
clone size: few
J gene: TRBJ2-1
CDR3 protein: CASSQMGGRAHEQFF
CDR3 DNA: TGTGCCAGCAGCCAAATGGGCGGGAGGGCCCATGAGCAGTTCTTC

D gene: .
V gene: TRBV29-1
clone size: .
J gene: TRBJ2-3
CDR3 protein: CSVDGGGTHTQYF
CDR3 DNA: TGCAGCGTTGACGGCGGAGGCACACATACGCAGTATTTT

D gene: .
V gene: TRBV5-1
clone size: many
J gene: TRBJ2-7
CDR3 protein: CASSLEAGRYEQYF
CDR3 DNA: TGCGCCAGCAGCTTGGAAGCGGGTCGCTACGAGCAGTACTTC

D gene: TRBD2
V gene: TRBV10-2
clone size: .
J gene: TRBJ2-3
CDR3 protein: CTSRPGTSTDTQYF
CDR3 DNA: TGCACCAGCAGGCCCGGGACTAGCACAGATACCCAGTATTTT

D gene: .
V gene: TRBV28
clone size: .
J gene: TRBJ2-5
CDR3 protein: CASSGPGRGQETQYF
CDR3 DNA: TGTGCCAGCAGTGGTCCGGGACGGGGCCAAGAGACCCAGTACTTC

D gene: TRBD1
V gene: TRBV12-3/TRBV12-4
clone size: .
J gene: TRBJ2-7
CDR3 protein: CANSTRDRFYGQYF
CDR3 DNA: TGTGCCAACAGTACCCGGGACAGATTCTACGGGCAGTACTTC

D gene: .
V gene: TRBV4-1
clone size: .
J gene: TRBJ1-3
CDR3 protein: CASSRPQATGNTIYF
CDR3 DNA: TGCGCCAGCAGCCGACCACAGGCCACTGGAAACACCATATATTTT

D gene: .
V gene: TRBV11-3
clone size: .
J gene: TRBJ2-3
CDR3 protein: CASNHQTGIDTQYF
CDR3 DNA: TGTGCCAGCAACCATCAGACAGGCATAGATACGCAGTATTTT

D gene: TRBD1
V gene: TRBV7-9
clone size: few
J gene: TRBJ1-1
CDR3 protein: CASRSTGSETEAFF
CDR3 DNA: TGTGCCAGCAGGTCGACAGGGTCCGAGACTGAAGCTTTCTTT

D gene: .
V gene: TRBV12-3/TRBV12-4
clone size: .
J gene: TRBJ1-6
CDR3 protein: CACSRRRGGNSPLHF
CDR3 DNA: TGTGCCTGCAGTCGTCGACGGGGGGGAAATTCACCCCTCCACTTT

D gene: .
V gene: TRBV12-3/TRBV12-4
clone size: .
J gene: TRBJ2-2
CDR3 protein: CGSTKRKTSTGELFF
CDR3 DNA: TGTGGCAGCACCAAAAGGAAAACCTCGACCGGGGAGCTGTTTTTT

D gene: TRBD1
V gene: TRBV28
clone size: few
J gene: TRBJ1-5
CDR3 protein: CASSLGQDRGPQHF
CDR3 DNA: TGTGCCAGCAGCCTCGGACAGGACCGAGGGCCCCAGCATTTT

D gene: .
V gene: TRBV7-9
clone size: .
J gene: TRBJ2-2
CDR3 protein: CASSLPGGIDTGEMFF
CDR3 DNA: TGTGCCAGCAGCTTGCCGGGCGGGATCGACACCGGGGAGATGTTTTTT